This T cell receptor (beta chain) was recorded in a study of cytomegalovirus exposure and HLA in healthy donors. It was the approximately 120-subject validation cohort, separate from the roughly 700-subject first cohort, to which the donors belonged. Trimming left V 11 bases short and J 0 bases short, with 11 bases between. Germline-derived CDR1 and CDR2 are MDHEN and SYDVKM. The CDR3 spans 12 residues. Assay used: immunoSEQ multiplex PCR; TCRdb lists only in-frame clones, some missing. The repertoire consists of 80,000 or so clones, with 95% occurring once and the leading ten covering around 0.69%. Study results and caveats: In vitro data verified a few CMV-associated chains as specific for CMV antigens. According to a subsequent analysis, TCR clusters identified in the first cohort showed a tendency to co-occur across the 110 or so validation repertoires. There were under 200 TCR beta chains listed as cytomegalovirus-associated.

Of note for this clone: Its antigen is as yet unknown.

Sample: PBMCs. The chain joins TRBV28 to TRBJ2-7, with D possibly matching TRBD2 (5 bases). The receptor was isolated from a young woman in good health and CMV-seronegative. The CDR3 nucleotides read TGTGCCGTTATGGGGAGCTCCTACGAGCAGTACTTC. This translates into CAVMGSSYEQYF.